Below, 15 T cell receptor beta chains from the same sample are listed, as sequenced in a study of CD8 T cells in ankylosing spondylitis. Each CDR3 protein is one row after TCRdb ran MiXCR on the 5' RACE reads. This table holds roughly 130,000 distinct CDR3 sequences, approximately 6.8% found once. Material: blood, either unsorted or a sorted T cell fraction (not recorded which). The receptors were sampled from a male donor with ankylosing spondylitis or in good health (not recorded which).

Ten or more counts support this clonotype. This chain joins TRBV7-7 and TRBJ2-1; D unclear. The germline CDR1 and CDR2 sequences are SSHAT and FNYEAQ (reference sequence). Trimming left V 5 bases short and J 8 bases short, with 13 bases between. The CDR3 sequence is 13 residues long. CDR3 in DNA: TGTGCCAGCAGCCCTGGCAAGATACATGAGCAGTTCTTC. This codes for CASSPGKIHEQFF.

This clonotype was found many times. This chain joins TRBV28 and TRBJ2-5, with unresolved D. Looked up from germline, CDR1 is MDHEN and CDR2 is SYDVKM. There are 15 residues in the CDR3. V dropped 4 bases and J dropped 1 base, with 13 bases sitting between them. The CDR3 nucleotides are TGTGCCAGCAGTTCCCCTTCTTTCCTCCAAGAGACCCAGTACTTC. This gives the protein CASSSPSFLQETQYF.

This clonotype has a count of ten or more. The chain combines TRBV10-3 with TRBJ2-7; D gene unclear. Trimming cost V 8 bases and J 0 bases, with 8 bases left between them. Germline assignment: CDR1 ENHRY and CDR2 SYGVKD. The CDR3 runs 12 residues. The CDR3, as DNA: TGTGCCATCGGTCAGTCCTCCTACGAGCAGTACTTC. This gives the protein CAIGQSSYEQYF.

This clonotype has a count of ten or more. The CDR3 DNA reads TGCGCCAGCAGCTCCAGATCTCACACCGGGGAGCTGTTTTTT. Amino acid sequence: CASSSRSHTGELFF. The V and J genes are TRBV5-1 and TRBJ2-2, with no clear D. CDR3 length: 14 amino acids. Germline V gives CDR1 SGHRS, CDR2 YFSETQ. The V end lost 3 bases, the J end lost 3 bases, and 9 bases lay between the germline ends.

At least ten counts were recorded for this clonotype. V and J are TRBV2 and TRBJ2-4, with 7 bases aligning to TRBD2. The ends lost 1 base at V and 0 bases at J; junction bases unmatched: 9. Germline V CDR1 and CDR2: SNHLY, FYNNEI. The CDR3 runs 18 residues. The chain's CDR3 is CASSEVASGHEAKNIQYF. CDR3 DNA sequence: TGTGCCAGCAGTGAAGTGGCTAGCGGACATGAAGCCAAAAACATTCAGTACTTC.

This clonotype has a single count. V gene TRBV20-1 combines with J gene TRBJ2-1; D remains unclear. CDR3 size: 14 residues. Germline assignment: CDR1 DFQATT and CDR2 SNEGSKA (reference sequence). As DNA, the CDR3 is TGCGGTGTTAATCCTAGGACCCAAAACAATGAGCAGTTCTTC. This encodes CGVNPRTQNNEQFF.

Ten or more counts support this clonotype. This chain uses TRBV18 with TRBJ2-1, with D possibly being TRBD1 (6 bases). Germline assignment: CDR1 KGHSH and CDR2 LQKENI. V dropped 2 bases and J dropped 4 bases, with 12 bases sitting between them. The CDR3 has 15 amino acids. The CDR3: CASSPSIGQYNEQFF. CDR3 nucleotides: TGTGCCAGCTCACCATCTATAGGACAGTACAATGAGCAGTTCTTC.

The chain couples TRBV12-3 or TRBV12-4 to TRBJ2-7; D is unresolved. This CDR3 comprises 16 residues. Trimming shortened V by 4 bases and J by 3 bases, and 19 bases separated the two germline ends. CDR3 loop: CASSSQTFARIYEQYF. The CDR3 coding sequence is TGTGCCAGCAGTTCCCAAACCTTCGCCAGGATCTACGAGCAGTACTTC.

This clonotype appeared many times. The J gene is TRBJ2-1, the V gene TRBV12-3 or TRBV12-4; tentative D call: TRBD1 (5 bases). This CDR3 has 16 amino acids. Trimming stripped 7 bases from V and 6 bases from J, with 22 bases between. The CDR3 DNA sequence: TGTGCCAGCAACCCCAGTAGGGCAGGGTTTGGCAATGAGCAGTTCTTC. Translating it yields CASNPSRAGFGNEQFF.

Ten or more counts support this clonotype. CDR3 residues: CSAPGRTLGAQYF. The CDR3 DNA follows: TGCAGTGCTCCAGGACGCACCCTGGGGGCCCAGTACTTC. The J gene is TRBJ2-5, the V gene TRBV20-1; D possibly uses TRBD1 or TRBD2 (5 bases each). CDR1 is DFQATT, CDR2 SNEGSKA, per germline (reference sequence). Trimming took off 5 bases at V and 9 bases at J, with 19 bases between the two ends. The CDR3 has 13 residues.

This clonotype was seen at least ten times. V and J are TRBV5-1 and TRBJ1-4; D is uncertain. CDR1 and CDR2 (germline): SGHRS, YFSETQ. V gave up 0 bases and J gave up 8 bases, with 11 bases separating them. The CDR3 covers 14 residues. The CDR3 DNA is TGCGCCAGCAGCTTGGAACACGGGATCGAAAAACTGTTTTTT. It codes for CASSLEHGIEKLFF.

This clonotype came up many times. This chain connects TRBV4-1 to TRBJ1-2; the match to TRBD1 covers 8 bases. V shed 5 bases, J shed 2 bases, and the junction held 7 bases outside the gene matches. The CDR3 sequence is 15 residues long. Per the germline V gene, CDR1 is MGHRA and CDR2 is YSYEKL. This chain's CDR3 is CASSDPGQANYGYTF. The DNA of the CDR3 is TGCGCCAGCAGCGATCCGGGACAGGCGAACTATGGCTACACCTTC.

This clonotype has a count of ten or more. V is TRBV5-1 and J is TRBJ2-1; D is perhaps TRBD2 (5 bases). Germline loops: CDR1 SGHRS, CDR2 YFSETQ. CDR3 length: 14 amino acids. V gave up 4 bases and J gave up 6 bases, with 14 bases separating them. The CDR3 bases are TGCGCCAGCAGCCCGGACTTCTCCGGCAATGAGCAGTTCTTC. Its protein is CASSPDFSGNEQFF.

In this sample, this clonotype turned up many times. J is TRBJ2-1 and V is TRBV7-6, with D possibly being TRBD1 (5 bases). The CDR3 covers 16 residues. Trimming took off 4 bases at V and 2 bases at J, with 15 bases between the two ends. From germline, CDR1 is SGHVS and CDR2 FNYEAQ. CDR3 DNA sequence: TGTGCCAGCAGCTCGTTTGGGTCAGGGCCCTACAATGAGCAGTTCTTC. Translated, it gives CASSSFGSGPYNEQFF.

The sample holds many counts of this clonotype. V is TRBV20-1 and J is TRBJ2-7; 7 positions agree with TRBD1. CDR1 DFQATT and CDR2 SNEGSKA come from the germline V gene (reference sequence). Unmatched junction bases numbered 5, after V lost 5 bases and J lost 1 base. This CDR3 spans 13 amino acids. The CDR3 region is CSAGWDSSYEQYF. The CDR3 nucleotides read TGCAGTGCTGGCTGGGACAGTTCCTACGAGCAGTACTTC.